The 32 T cell receptor beta chains below all came from one sample that was sequenced in a study of cytomegalovirus exposure and HLA in healthy donors. Both 60 Vbeta primers and 13 Jbeta primers went into the PCR. Method: immunoSEQ multiplex PCR; TCRdb's copy keeps in-frame clones and lacks some. The sample lists fewer than 250,000 clones; roughly 77% were seen once. The sample was PBMCs. Receptors originate from a man younger than 45 in good health and CMV-seropositive.

This chain connects TRBV11-2 to TRBJ2-2; D possibly corresponds to TRBD1 (5 bases). CDR1 SGHAT and CDR2 FQNNGV come from the germline V gene. The CDR3 consists of 15 residues. Trimming stripped 2 bases from V and 2 bases from J, with 9 bases between. CDR3 DNA: TGTGCCAGCAGCTTAAGGGGATTTAACACCGGGGAGCTGTTTTTT. Its protein product is CASSLRGFNTGELFF.

This sequence joins TRBV9 and TRBJ1-6, with no clear D. Trimming took off 4 bases at V and 5 bases at J, with 10 bases between the two ends. This CDR3 contains 14 residues. The germline V gene has CDR1 SGDLS and CDR2 YYNGEE. The CDR3 here is CASSYGSDNSPLHF. The CDR3 DNA reads TGTGCCAGCAGCTACGGCAGCGATAATTCACCCCTCCACTTT.

A single count supports this clone. The gene calls are TRBV5-8 and TRBJ2-7, with a possible D match to TRBD1 (5 bases). V was cut by 3 bases and J by 5 bases, with 15 bases left in between. This CDR3 comprises 14 residues. CDR1 and CDR2 (germline): SGHTS, YDEGEE. The CDR3 spells CASSSLTVIHEQYF. The DNA for the CDR3 is TGTGCCAGCAGCTCCCTGACAGTGATCCACGAGCAGTACTTC.

This clone came up a few times. V usage is TRBV18 and J usage is TRBJ2-2, with 12 nucleotides matching TRBD2. J lost 8 bases, V lost 6 bases, and 10 bases had no gene match. Germline CDR1 is KGHSH and CDR2 is LQKENI. The CDR3 has 16 amino acids. The CDR3 DNA reads TGTGCCAGCTCGCCTAGCGGGAGGGCCATCTCTGGGGAGCTGTTTTTT. It specifies CASSPSGRAISGELFF.

This sequence joins TRBV28 and TRBJ2-7; D uncertain. Looked up from germline, CDR1 is MDHEN and CDR2 is SYDVKM. The CDR3 is made up of 13 amino acids. Trimming removed 3 bases from V and 0 bases from J, with 6 bases in between. CDR3 nucleotides: TGTGCCAGCAGTTTGATGAGCTCCTACGAGCAGTACTTC. Translated: CASSLMSSYEQYF.

The rearrangement links TRBV27 to TRBJ1-2, with 8 bases identical to TRBD1. This CDR3 spans 14 amino acids. V lost 6 bases, J lost 5 bases, and 8 bases stayed unmatched. Germline assignment: CDR1 MNHEY and CDR2 SMNVEV (reference sequence). The CDR3 sequence is CASRPGGAEYGYTF. In DNA, the CDR3 is TGTGCCAGCAGGCCAGGGGGCGCCGAGTATGGCTACACCTTC.

V usage is TRBV5-4 and J usage is TRBJ2-3; no firm D call. V gave up 2 bases and J gave up 3 bases, with 4 bases separating them. Looked up from germline, CDR1 is SGHNT and CDR2 is YYREEE (reference sequence). The CDR3 consists of 12 residues. CDR3 DNA sequence: TGTGCCAGCAGCTTCACTACAGATACGCAGTATTTT. Residues: CASSFTTDTQYF.

This clone was counted a few times. The chain is built from TRBV11-2 and TRBJ1-2, with a weak D call TRBD1 (5 bases). Deletions cut 1 base from V and 8 bases from J, with 14 bases between. CDR1 SGHAT and CDR2 FQNNGV come from the germline V gene. There are 14 residues in the CDR3. The CDR3 loop reads CASSLAFRGYGYTF. The CDR3 nucleotides are TGTGCCAGCAGCTTAGCTTTTAGGGGCTACGGCTACACCTTC.

The CDR3 sequence: CASSFPKTGGIQETQYF. The CDR3 nucleotides read TGTGCCAGCAGCTTCCCTAAGACAGGGGGAATACAAGAGACCCAGTACTTC. J is TRBJ2-5 and V is TRBV5-4, with TRBD1 identical over 9 bases. Germline V gene sequence: CDR1 SGHNT, CDR2 YYREEE (reference sequence). The V gene end was trimmed by 2 bases and the J gene end by 2 bases; junction bases not matched to a gene: 10. The CDR3 is made up of 17 amino acids.

This chain links TRBV4-2 with TRBJ2-1; D is perhaps TRBD2 (5 bases). Germline V gene data show CDR1 as LGHNA and CDR2 as YNFKEQ. This CDR3 region has 16 residues. Trimming cost V 0 bases and J 0 bases, with 9 bases left between them. The CDR3 here is CASSQEGDFSYNEQFF. Here the CDR3 DNA reads TGTGCCAGCAGCCAAGAGGGAGACTTCTCCTACAATGAGCAGTTCTTC.

The CDR3 nucleotides are TGCGCCAGCAGCCCTACCGACAGGGGGCTGGGTGAAGCTTTCTTT. Translated: CASSPTDRGLGEAFF. J is TRBJ1-1 and V is TRBV5-1; 10 bases line up with TRBD1. After removal of 4 bases from V and 7 bases from J, the junction contained 10 bases not matched to a gene. This CDR3 spans 15 amino acids. CDR1 is SGHRS and CDR2 is YFSETQ in the germline V gene.

The chain joins TRBV7-6 to TRBJ2-1; a weak D match, TRBD2 (6 bases). Trimming cost V 2 bases and J 0 bases, with 11 bases left between them. Germline CDR1 and CDR2: SGHVS and FNYEAQ. The CDR3 has 16 residues. The CDR3 here is CASSLRGGSSYNEQFF. The CDR3 bases are TGTGCCAGCAGCTTACGGGGAGGAAGCTCCTACAATGAGCAGTTCTTC.

The chain joins TRBV2 to TRBJ2-2, with D maybe TRBD1 (5 bases). Per germline, CDR1 SNHLY and CDR2 FYNNEI. V was shortened by 5 bases and J by 2 bases, with 12 bases between the two germline ends. The CDR3 spans 15 residues. The CDR3 sequence is CASSWGRLNTGELFF. The DNA for the CDR3 is TGTGCCAGCAGTTGGGGCAGGCTAAACACCGGGGAGCTGTTTTTT.

A single count supports this clone. Other DNA sequences in this sample translate to the same CDR3. This rearrangement joins TRBV7-9 to TRBJ2-7, with 7 bases identical to TRBD1. The CDR3 sequence is 13 residues long. Germline loops: CDR1 SEHNR, CDR2 FQNEAQ (reference sequence). J gave up 2 bases and V 3 bases, and 1 base lay outside the gene matches. CDR3 in DNA: TGTGCCAGCAGCTTGGGACAGCCCTACGAGCAGTACTTC. This gives the protein CASSLGQPYEQYF.

This chain connects TRBV7-8 to TRBJ1-2; 9 nucleotides line up with TRBD1. Per germline, CDR1 SGHVS and CDR2 FQNEAQ. Unmatched junction bases numbered 10, after V lost 3 bases and J lost 8 bases. This CDR3 is built from 15 residues. DNA for the CDR3: TGTGCCAGCAGCTTCCTTCTGGGACAGGGTCAGGGCTACACCTTC. It specifies CASSFLLGQGQGYTF.

The rearrangement joins TRBV12-2 to TRBJ2-1; the tabulated D call, TRBD2, remains unverified against the DNA. TRBV12-2 is reported as a pseudogene. CDR3 length: 16 residues. The CDR3 protein is CAGGGSPPGWYNEQFF. The CDR3 DNA follows: TGTGCCGGGGGGGGATCGCCGCCTGGATGGTACAATGAGCAGTTCTTC.

J is TRBJ2-3 and V is TRBV11-2; 7 bases agree with TRBD1. Trimming cost V 4 bases and J 4 bases; bases outside gene matches: 2. The CDR3 totals 13 residues. Germline V gene data show CDR1 as SGHAT and CDR2 as FQNNGV. The CDR3 DNA is TGTGCCAGCAGCTCCCAGGGGGCAGATACGCAGTATTTT. The encoded protein is CASSSQGADTQYF.

The rearrangement joins TRBV5-1 to TRBJ1-2; perhaps TRBD1 as D (5 bases). Trimming left V 4 bases short and J 4 bases short, with 8 bases between. Germline CDR1 and CDR2: SGHRS and YFSETQ. This CDR3 has 12 amino acids. CDR3 sequence reads: CASSTGGYGYTF. The CDR3 DNA sequence: TGCGCCAGCAGCACCGGGGGCTATGGCTACACCTTC.

Notes on this clone: The junction differs from germline at one of its ends, possibly a read error. J is TRBJ2-1 and V is TRBV30; 11 nucleotides align to TRBD2. Germline lookup yields CDR1 GTSNPN and CDR2 SVGIG (reference sequence). The CDR3 totals 15 residues. The CDR3 DNA reads TGTGCCCGGAGGGAGACTAGCGGGACAACCAATGAGCAGTTCTTC. It is translated as CARRETSGTTNEQFF.

In its sample, this clone was seen a few times. V and J are TRBV9 and TRBJ2-7; D is perhaps TRBD1 (6 bases). This CDR3 is 13 amino acids long. Germline V gives CDR1 SGDLS, CDR2 YYNGEE. The V end lost 4 bases, the J end lost 6 bases, and 14 bases lay between the germline ends. CDR3 DNA: TGTGCCAGCAGCCCCCTCAGGGGCTCCGAGCAGTACTTC. Translated: CASSPLRGSEQYF. Based on the CDR3 plus reference TRBV9 and TRBJ2-7, the full variable domain is DSGVTQTPKHLITATGQRVTLRCSPRSGDLSVYWYQQSLDQGLQFLIQYYNGEERAKGNILERFSAQQFPDLHSELNLSSLELGDSALYFCASSPLRGSEQYFGPGTRLTVT.

This chain links TRBV12-5 with TRBJ1-2; D ambiguous. The CDR3 covers 13 residues. With 6 bases removed from V and 8 bases from J, the gap between germline ends came to 16 bases. Per germline, CDR1 LGHNT and CDR2 FRNRAP. In DNA form, the CDR3 reads TGTGCTAGTGGCACGGAGGTCGGTGCCGGCTACACCTTC. Its translation is CASGTEVGAGYTF.

This chain joins TRBV11-2 and TRBJ2-5; 10 nucleotides line up with TRBD1. In germline, CDR1 is SGHAT, CDR2 FQNNGV. Losses at the gene ends were 2 bases for V and 5 bases for J; bases not matched to a gene: 5. The length of the CDR3 is 15 residues. This CDR3 is CASSLLTGGWETQYF. The CDR3 nucleotides are TGTGCCAGCAGCTTATTGACAGGGGGCTGGGAGACCCAGTACTTC.

This chain connects TRBV5-1 to TRBJ1-4; D is perhaps TRBD1 (5 bases). Germline CDR1 SGHRS, CDR2 YFSETQ. The V and J ends lost 0 bases and 8 bases respectively, with 14 bases between them. The length of the CDR3 is 15 residues. The CDR3 DNA sequence: TGCGCCAGCAGCTTGGGTCAAGGGGCAGGGGAAAAACTGTTTTTT. Protein product: CASSLGQGAGEKLFF.

The chain recombines TRBV4-3 with TRBJ2-7; 8 bases align to TRBD1. The CDR3 runs to 18 residues. The germline CDR1 and CDR2 sequences are LGHNA and YSLEER. V dropped 0 bases and J dropped 0; count of bases not matched to a gene: 10. CDR3 loop: CASSQDLLRTGLSYEQYF. CDR3 sequence (DNA): TGCGCCAGCAGCCAAGATCTATTGAGGACAGGGCTCTCCTACGAGCAGTACTTC.

This clone has just a few counts. The rearrangement uses TRBV7-2 and TRBJ2-7, with TRBD1 matching 10 bases. Trimming at V came to 5 bases and at J to 4 bases, leaving 8 bases not matched to a gene. This CDR3 contains 15 residues. Germline V gives CDR1 SGHTA, CDR2 FQGNSA. CDR3 DNA sequence: TGTGCCAGCAGCGTCCGGGACAGGGGTCCATACGAGCAGTACTTC. It translates to CASSVRDRGPYEQYF.

The CDR3 DNA reads as TGTGCCAGCAGCTTATCGGGGTCCTACAATGAGCAGTTCTTC. This translates into CASSLSGSYNEQFF. The J gene is TRBJ2-1, the V gene TRBV7-9; TRBD2 is a possible D gene (5 bases). The CDR3 covers 14 residues. In germline, CDR1 is SEHNR, CDR2 FQNEAQ (reference sequence). Trimming cost V 2 bases and J 1 base, with 6 bases left between them.

This clone turned up a few times. The genes are TRBV30 and TRBJ2-1; D uncertain. Germline assignment: CDR1 GTSNPN and CDR2 SVGIG (reference sequence). V was cut by 0 bases and J by 7 bases, with 4 bases left in between. The CDR3 sequence is 11 residues long. Here the CDR3 reads CAWSVQNEQFF. In DNA form, the CDR3 reads TGTGCCTGGAGTGTACAAAATGAGCAGTTCTTC. The whole variable domain, remainder taken from reference TRBV30 and TRBJ2-1, is SQTIHQWPATLVQPVGSPLSLECTVEGTSNPNLYWYRQAAGRGLQLLFYSVGIGQISSEVPQNLSASRPQDRQFILSSKKLLLSDSGFYLCAWSVQNEQFFGPGTRLTVL.

The V gene is TRBV10-3, the J gene TRBJ2-5; tentatively, D is TRBD2 (6 bases). The CDR3 is 14 amino acids. Trimming left V 2 bases short and J 8 bases short, with 15 bases between. Germline V gene sequence: CDR1 ENHRY, CDR2 SYGVKD. In DNA form, the CDR3 reads TGTGCCATCAGTGAGCCCAGGGAGGCCGGTACCCAGTACTTC. Its protein product is CAISEPREAGTQYF.

This clone showed up just once. This rearrangement joins TRBV28 to TRBJ2-7; TRBD2 aligns across 8 bases. Unmatched junction bases numbered 11, after V lost 5 bases and J lost 5 bases. In germline, CDR1 is MDHEN, CDR2 SYDVKM. This CDR3 contains 15 residues. DNA of the CDR3: TGTGCCAGCAGTCACGGGGGGGGCCTCCTCCACGAGCAGTACTTC. This translates into CASSHGGGLLHEQYF. Together with reference TRBV28 and TRBJ2-7, the CDR3 gives the full variable domain: DVKVTQSSRYLVKRTGEKVFLECVQDMDHENMFWYRQDPGLGLRLIYFSYDVKMKEKGDIPEGYSVSREKKERFSLILESASTNQTSMYLCASSHGGGLLHEQYFGPGTRLTVT.

The rearrangement uses TRBV7-9 and TRBJ1-1; 8 bases match TRBD1. Germline CDR1 reads SEHNR; CDR2 reads FQNEAQ (reference sequence). The J segment lost 3 bases and the V segment lost 6 bases, leaving 6 bases of the junction unmatched. The CDR3 runs to 14 residues. The CDR3 region is CASRIVQGDTEAFF. The DNA of the CDR3 is TGTGCCAGCAGAATTGTACAGGGGGACACTGAAGCTTTCTTT.

The chain joins TRBV4-1 to TRBJ2-4; D is possibly TRBD1 (6 bases). The CDR3 extends over 16 amino acids. V was trimmed by 3 bases and J by 0 bases, leaving 12 bases between them. The germline V gene has CDR1 MGHRA and CDR2 YSYEKL. The CDR3 region has the DNA TGCGCCAGCAGCCAGGGACACGGTCTAGCCAAAAACATTCAGTACTTC. Its translation is CASSQGHGLAKNIQYF.

This clone was found once. The chain joins TRBV7-2 to TRBJ1-4; no firm D call. The CDR3 has 14 residues. Germline loops: CDR1 SGHTA, CDR2 FQGNSA. Trimming shortened V by 1 base and J by 4 bases, and 7 bases separated the two germline ends. The CDR3 protein is CASSLGGNNEKLFF. Here the CDR3 DNA reads TGTGCCAGCAGCTTAGGAGGGAATAATGAAAAACTGTTTTTT.